One and the same sample provided the 8 T cell receptor beta chains below, sequenced in a study of blood T cells in healthy people across ages. The authors ran a second PCR of 7 to 11 cycles using a sample-barcoded 5' primer and a J-beta primer mix. One entry per CDR3 protein results from TCRdb running MiXCR on the 5' RACE reads. The sample records under 800,000 distinct CDR3 sequences, around 21% being singletons. Sequenced: blood. The receptor source for this set is a man aged 65-85 years in good health.

The chain joins TRBV10-2 to TRBJ2-7, with 11 positions matching TRBD1. CDR1 is WSHSY, CDR2 SAAADI, per germline. This CDR3 has 16 amino acids. The J segment lost 2 bases and the V segment lost 6 bases, leaving 9 bases of the junction unmatched. The CDR3 spells CASSSGGTGGTYEQYF. The CDR3 nucleotides read TGCGCCAGCAGCTCGGGTGGGACAGGGGGTACCTACGAGCAGTACTTC.

The rearrangement links TRBV7-3 to TRBJ2-3; possibly TRBD2 for D (6 bases). CDR1 and CDR2 (germline): SGHTA, FQGTGA. CDR3 size: 16 residues. The ends were cut back, 2 bases at V and 5 bases at J, with 17 bases in the middle. The CDR3 bases are TGTGCCAGCAGCTTATTTGGAGGCGGGGTGAGAGATACGCAGTATTTT. It yields the protein CASSLFGGGVRDTQYF.

The genes are TRBV7-8 and TRBJ2-7, with 9 bases identical to TRBD2. The V and J ends lost 4 bases and 2 bases, in that order; junction bases with no gene match: 3. This CDR3 is built from 14 residues. Germline V lookup: CDR1 SGHVS, CDR2 FQNEAQ. CDR3 DNA: TGTGCCAGCAGCTCTAGCGGGACTCCCTACGAGCAGTACTTC. Protein: CASSSSGTPYEQYF.

This clonotype was observed a handful of times. At one boundary the junction diverges from the germline segment, which might be a read error. The chain joins TRBV7-7 to TRBJ2-5, with 7 positions matching TRBD2. The CDR3 sequence is 15 residues long. CDR1 and CDR2 from the germline V gene are SSHAT and FNYEAQ (reference sequence). The CDR3 loop is CASSLLAGAGETQYF. The CDR3 DNA reads as TGTGCTAGCAGCTTACTCGCGGGAGCGGGGGAGACCCAGTACTTC.

V is TRBV20-1 and J is TRBJ2-7; TRBD2 agrees at 8 bases. V shed 3 bases and J 3 bases; nucleotides not matched to a gene: 7. This CDR3 is built from 14 residues. The germline V gene encodes CDR1 DFQATT and CDR2 SNEGSKA (reference sequence). CDR3 region: CSARKRESVYEQYF. The CDR3 DNA reads as TGCAGTGCTAGGAAGCGGGAGTCTGTCTACGAGCAGTACTTC.

At least ten counts were recorded for this clonotype. The chain is built from TRBV20-1 and TRBJ2-3, with 12 nucleotides matching TRBD2. The ends lost 0 bases at V and 3 bases at J; junction bases unmatched: 7. The CDR3 sequence is 17 residues long. In germline, CDR1 is DFQATT, CDR2 SNEGSKA (reference sequence). For the CDR3, the DNA is TGCAGTGCTAGAGATCCCCGTACTAGCGGGAGGACAGATACGCAGTATTTT. Translated: CSARDPRTSGRTDTQYF.

The V gene is TRBV7-6, the J gene TRBJ2-3; 10 nucleotides align to TRBD2. The trim removed 6 bases at V and 5 bases at J, leaving 20 bases unmatched. From germline, CDR1 is SGHVS and CDR2 FNYEAQ. The CDR3 is made up of 19 amino acids. CDR3 coding DNA: TGTGCCAGCAGGGTTGCCCCCCCCGGGGCTAGCGGGAGTGGAGATACGCAGTATTTT. It translates to CASRVAPPGASGSGDTQYF.

This clonotype was seen a handful of times. This chain links TRBV12-3 or TRBV12-4 with TRBJ2-1; D might be TRBD2 (6 bases). The V gene lost 6 bases and the J gene lost 10 bases, with 16 bases spanning the gap. The CDR3 length is 13 residues. The DNA of the CDR3 is TGTGCCAGCAGCCAAAAACTAGCAAGGGAGCAGTTCTTC. Residues: CASSQKLAREQFF.